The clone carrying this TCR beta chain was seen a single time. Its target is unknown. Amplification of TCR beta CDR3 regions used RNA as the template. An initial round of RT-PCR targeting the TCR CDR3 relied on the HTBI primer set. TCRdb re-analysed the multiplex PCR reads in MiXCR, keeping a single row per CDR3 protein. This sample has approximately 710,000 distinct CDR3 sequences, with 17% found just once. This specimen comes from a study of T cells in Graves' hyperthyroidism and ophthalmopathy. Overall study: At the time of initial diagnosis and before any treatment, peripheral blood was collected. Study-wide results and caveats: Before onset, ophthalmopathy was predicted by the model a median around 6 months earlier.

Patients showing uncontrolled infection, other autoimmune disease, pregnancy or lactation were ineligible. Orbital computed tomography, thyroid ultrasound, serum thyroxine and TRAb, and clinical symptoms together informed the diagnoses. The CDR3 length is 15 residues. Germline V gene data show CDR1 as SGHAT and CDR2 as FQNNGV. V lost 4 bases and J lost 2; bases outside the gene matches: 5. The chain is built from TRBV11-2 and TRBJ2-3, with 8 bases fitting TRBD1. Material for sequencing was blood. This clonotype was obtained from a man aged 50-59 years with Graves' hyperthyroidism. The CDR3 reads CASSSDRGDTDTQYF. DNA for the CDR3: TGTGCCAGCAGCTCAGACAGGGGCGACACAGATACGCAGTATTTT.